This T cell receptor beta chain was captured in a study of cytomegalovirus exposure and HLA in healthy donors. Looked up from germline, CDR1 is MNHEY and CDR2 is SVGAGI. CDR3 length: 15 amino acids. J gave up 3 bases and V 4 bases, and 7 bases lay outside the gene matches. A note on this clone: Its antigen remains unidentified.

Sequenced by immunoSEQ multiplex PCR; TCRdb stores in-frame clones only, minus some. There are 70,000 or so clones in the sample; 94% occur only once, and roughly 0.94% lies in the top ten. General study points: Reported results showed that the classifier diagnosed cytomegalovirus status with high specificity and sensitivity. Overall, approximately 150 TCR beta chains were annotated as cytomegalovirus-associated. Despite most TCR sequences being rare, some public TCRs occurred in many donors.

The material sequenced was PBMCs. This chain uses TRBV6-5 with TRBJ1-2, with 8 bases that match TRBD1. The sequence was collected from a woman aged 18-29 years in good health and CMV-seronegative. The CDR3 loop is CASSSGQGYHYGYTF. The CDR3 DNA sequence: TGTGCCAGCAGTTCAGGACAGGGATACCACTATGGCTACACCTTC.